This TCR beta chain was identified during a study of cytomegalovirus exposure and HLA in healthy donors. Overall study results and limits: Later analysis showed TCR association rates varying by HLA locus, highest for DRB1 and lowest for HLA-C.

PCR involved 60 Vbeta and 13 Jbeta primers. Some clones are missing from TCRdb's copy, which holds only in-frame ones; the method was immunoSEQ multiplex PCR. The profile covers 150,000 to 160,000 clones, with around 84% appearing a single time and 2.3% taken by the ten largest. The germline CDR1 and CDR2 sequences are MDHEN and SYDVKM. Between the trimmed V and J ends, which lost 8 bases and 7 bases, there was a span of 14 bases. This CDR3 has 12 residues. A single count supports this clone. Its antigen is unknown. The sequence derives from a woman between 18 and 29 years old in good health and CMV-seronegative. The chain links TRBV28 to TRBJ1-2; D not certain. The sequenced sample consisted of PBMCs. The CDR3 DNA is TGTGCCAGCGCTATAACAGCGGGTGGCTACACCTTC. Protein sequence: CASAITAGGYTF.